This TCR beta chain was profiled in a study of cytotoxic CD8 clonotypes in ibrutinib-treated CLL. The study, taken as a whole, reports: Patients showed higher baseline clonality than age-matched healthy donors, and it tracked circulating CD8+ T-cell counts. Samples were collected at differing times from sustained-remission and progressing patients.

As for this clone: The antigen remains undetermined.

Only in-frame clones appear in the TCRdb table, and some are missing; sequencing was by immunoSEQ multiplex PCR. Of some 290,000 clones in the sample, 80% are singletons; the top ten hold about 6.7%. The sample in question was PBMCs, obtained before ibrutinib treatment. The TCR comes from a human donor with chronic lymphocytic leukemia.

The CDR3 reads CASSAMNRGRAFF. DNA for the CDR3: TGTGCCAGCAGTGCTATGAACAGGGGTCGAGCTTTCTTT. The gene calls are TRBV25-1 and TRBJ1-1, with 7 bases identical to TRBD1. The CDR3 runs 13 residues. The trim removed 4 bases at V and 10 bases at J, leaving 9 bases unmatched. Per the germline V gene, CDR1 is MGHDK and CDR2 is SYGVNS. The variable domain in full, completed from reference TRBV25-1 and TRBJ1-1, reads EADIYQTPRYLVIGTGKKITLECSQTMGHDKMYWYQQDPGMELHLIHYSYGVNSTEKGDLSSESTVSRIRTEHFPLTLESARPSHTSQYLCASSAMNRGRAFFGQGTRLTVV.